These T cell receptor beta chains were read from a single sample in a study of blood T cell repertoires in COVID-19. Clones were read by immunoSEQ multiplex PCR, and TCRdb kept only the in-frame ones, dropping some. Altogether 54,000 or so clones are present, about 80% being singletons, with the ten largest covering around 3.7%. Sequencing input: peripheral blood. All receptors derive from a woman aged 80 or over with acute or convalescent COVID-19. Each CDR3 is given with its conserved first and last residue. A D gene is named only where the DNA matches it firmly. Not all rows give a size; the values are once, few, many and, for expanded clones, a class.

>TRBJ1-4|TRBV21-1|-|-
CASSLPCPGTPKECEKLFF
TGTGCCAGCAGCCTCCCCTGCCCCGGGACTCCCAAAGAATGTGAAAAACTGTTTTTT
>TRBJ1-6|TRBV5-4|-|once
CASSTSRVDSPLHF
TGTGCCAGCAGCACCAGTCGTGTGGATTCACCCCTCCACTTT
>TRBJ2-2|TRBV6-1|-|few
CASSEFPSELFF
TGTGCCAGCAGTGAATTTCCGTCGGAGCTGTTTTTT
>TRBJ2-5|TRBV7-9|-|-
CASSPGGGGRETQYF
TGTGCCAGCAGCCCCGGAGGGGGGGGCCGAGAGACCCAGTACTTC
>TRBJ1-5|TRBV28|-|-
CASSAVASNQPQHF
TGTGCCAGCAGTGCGGTAGCTAGCAATCAGCCCCAGCATTTT
>TRBJ2-7|TRBV7-2|-|few
CASSLLTARYEQYF
TGTGCCAGCAGCCTCTTAACAGCACGCTACGAGCAGTACTTC
>TRBJ2-3|TRBV18|-|-
CASSPWQGTDTQYF
TGTGCCAGCTCACCATGGCAGGGGACCGATACGCAGTATTTT
>TRBJ2-7|TRBV6-6|-|-
CASRRGDISYEQYF
TGTGCCAGCAGACGAGGGGACATTTCCTACGAGCAGTACTTC
>TRBJ2-2|TRBV30|-|-
CAWSALVGANGELFF
TGTGCCTGGAGTGCTTTGGTGGGGGCCAACGGGGAGCTGTTTTTT
>TRBJ2-2|TRBV7-7|TRBD1|-
CASRVGQGSTGELFF
TGTGCTAGCCGCGTAGGACAGGGGAGCACCGGGGAGCTGTTTTTT
>TRBJ2-1|TRBV5-3|TRBD2|-
CARSFPSGTSGRNEQFF
TGTGCCAGAAGCTTCCCTTCCGGGACTAGCGGGAGAAATGAGCAGTTCTTC
>TRBJ1-1|TRBV5-1|-|-
CASSYEPGGGTEAFF
TGCGCCAGCAGCTACGAGCCGGGAGGGGGCACTGAAGCTTTCTTT
>TRBJ1-2|TRBV12-3/TRBV12-4|-|-
CASSLGTDYGYTF
TGTGCCAGCAGTTTAGGGACAGACTATGGCTACACCTTC
>TRBJ2-1|TRBV6-1|-|-
CASSEGGGSGYNEQFF
TGTGCCAGCAGTGAAGGTGGCGGTAGCGGATACAATGAGCAGTTCTTC
>TRBJ2-7|TRBV18|TRBD2|-
CASSPPGLAVSYEQYF
TGTGCCAGCTCACCACCGGGTCTAGCGGTCTCCTACGAGCAGTACTTC
>TRBJ1-2|TRBV9|TRBD1|-
CASSATGEDYGYTF
TGTGCCAGCAGCGCGACAGGGGAGGACTATGGCTACACCTTC
>TRBJ1-5|TRBV19|TRBD1|-
CASSSGQAQPQHF
TGTGCCAGTAGTTCCGGACAGGCTCAGCCCCAGCATTTT
>TRBJ1-1|TRBV6-5|TRBD1|-
CASTRPGGEGEAFF
TGTGCCAGCACGCGCCCAGGGGGCGAAGGGGAAGCTTTCTTT
>TRBJ1-1|TRBV6-2/TRBV6-3|-|once
CASSYSGGKLNTEAFF
TGTGCCAGCAGTTACTCTGGAGGTAAACTGAACACTGAAGCTTTCTTT
>TRBJ2-5|TRBV27|TRBD2|-
CASSPLTSGRETQYF
TGTGCCAGCAGTCCACTGACTAGCGGGAGAGAGACCCAGTACTTC
>TRBJ1-1|TRBV19|-|-
CATDGGLGTEAFF
TGTGCCACTGACGGGGGTTTGGGCACTGAAGCTTTCTTT
>TRBJ1-5|TRBV15|-|-
CATSRDLGVGNQPQHF
TGTGCCACCAGCAGAGATTTGGGAGTAGGCAATCAGCCCCAGCATTTT
>TRBJ1-5|TRBV30|-|-
CAARGGSGQPQHF
TGTGCTGCGAGAGGAGGGAGCGGTCAGCCCCAGCATTTT
>TRBJ2-5|TRBV20-1|-|once
CSTPNGETQYF
TGCAGTACACCGAACGGGGAGACCCAGTACTTC
>TRBJ1-2|TRBV29-1|-|-
CSVEVRGSGYTF
TGCAGCGTTGAGGTGCGGGGATCAGGCTACACCTTC
>TRBJ2-7|TRBV19|-|once
CASSIAAGLREQYF
TGTGCCAGTAGTATTGCGGCGGGTTTGCGCGAGCAGTACTTC
>TRBJ1-1|TRBV28|-|-
CASSLFRLLKTEAFF
TGTGCCAGCAGTTTATTCAGGCTCTTGAAGACTGAAGCTTTCTTT
>TRBJ1-2|TRBV28|-|few
CASRAKGGPNYGYTF
TGTGCCAGCAGGGCTAAGGGGGGGCCCAACTATGGCTACACCTTC
>TRBJ2-1|TRBV5-4|TRBD2|once
CASSFTSGAYNEQFF
TGTGCCAGCAGCTTTACTAGCGGTGCCTACAATGAGCAGTTCTTC
>TRBJ1-5|TRBV30|TRBD1|-
CASSGTGNQPQHF
TGTGCCTCCTCCGGGACAGGCAATCAGCCCCAGCATTTT
>TRBJ2-5|TRBV7-2|-|-
CASSLQVGKETQYF
TGTGCCAGCAGCTTACAGGTCGGGAAAGAGACCCAGTACTTC
>TRBJ2-7|TRBV5-1|-|-
CASSSSEGSGNEQYF
TGCGCCAGCAGCTCGTCGGAGGGTAGCGGCAACGAGCAGTACTTC
>TRBJ2-1|TRBV7-8|TRBD2|-
CASSWAAGEVGHEQFF
TGTGCCAGCAGCTGGGCGGCGGGAGAGGTTGGGCATGAGCAGTTCTTC
>TRBJ2-1|TRBV7-2|TRBD2|-
CASSRGGANEQFF
TGTGCCAGCAGCCGCGGGGGGGCCAATGAGCAGTTCTTC
>TRBJ1-4|TRBV27|TRBD1|-
CASSIRGQWEKLFF
TGTGCCAGCAGTATCAGGGGGCAATGGGAAAAACTGTTTTTT
>TRBJ1-5|TRBV7-6|TRBD1|-
CASSLGGQNNQPQHF
TGTGCCAGCAGCTTAGGGGGACAGAACAATCAGCCCCAGCATTTT
>TRBJ1-1|TRBV19|-|few
CASRRDYMNTEAFF
TGTGCCAGTAGAAGGGACTATATGAACACTGAAGCTTTCTTT
>TRBJ1-1|TRBV29-1|-|-
CSAHAREAFF
TGCAGCGCTCATGCTAGGGAGGCTTTCTTT
>TRBJ2-3|TRBV7-9|-|once
CASSRSTDTQYF
TGTGCCAGCAGCCGGAGCACAGATACGCAGTATTTT
>TRBJ2-1|TRBV11-2|TRBD2|-
CASRPSGTSYEQFF
TGTGCCAGCCGACCTAGCGGGACTAGCTATGAGCAGTTCTTC
>TRBJ2-7|TRBV29-1|-|-
CSVKGLGGGQYF
TGCAGCGTCAAGGGGCTGGGCGGTGGGCAGTACTTC
>TRBJ2-3|TRBV5-1|-|once
CASRIQTVSIDTQYF
TGCGCCAGCAGAATACAGACCGTAAGCATAGATACGCAGTATTTT
>TRBJ1-5|TRBV18|TRBD1|-
CASSPAGGRSNQPQHF
TGTGCCAGCTCACCAGCAGGGGGGCGTAGCAATCAGCCCCAGCATTTT
>TRBJ1-4|TRBV27|-|-
CASTRGRGIGEKLFF
TGTGCCAGCACCCGCGGGAGGGGGATCGGTGAAAAACTGTTTTTT
>TRBJ2-2|TRBV18|TRBD1|-
CASSVPQGAAGELFF
TGTGCCAGCTCAGTTCCGCAGGGGGCGGCCGGGGAGCTGTTTTTT
>TRBJ1-2|TRBV4-3|-|-
CASSQQGQNSRGYTF
TGCGCCAGCAGCCAGCAAGGACAGAATTCACGTGGCTACACCTTC
>TRBJ2-4|TRBV29-1|TRBD1|-
CSVEVGGWNIQYF
TGCAGCGTTGAAGTAGGGGGCTGGAACATTCAGTACTTC
>TRBJ1-1|TRBV27|-|few
CATSDRFNTEAFF
TGTGCCACCTCAGACAGGTTCAACACTGAAGCTTTCTTT